Below, 30 T cell receptor beta chains from the same sample are listed, as sequenced in a study of cytomegalovirus exposure and HLA in healthy donors. PCR was performed using 60 Vbeta and 13 Jbeta primers. Only in-frame clones appear in the TCRdb table, and some are missing; sequencing was by immunoSEQ multiplex PCR. Of more than 80,000 clones in the sample, around 79% were seen once. The sequenced sample was PBMCs. These receptors all stem from a man aged 60 to 75 in good health and CMV-seronegative.

This chain's CDR3 is CASSQRGDGTGYTF. CDR3 coding DNA: TGTGCCAGCAGCCAAAGGGGTGACGGAACCGGCTACACCTTC. The chain couples TRBV7-9 to TRBJ1-2; TRBD1 might be the D (5 bases). V was trimmed by 5 bases and J by 8 bases, leaving 18 bases between them. The CDR3 runs 14 residues. CDR1 and CDR2 from the germline V gene are SEHNR and FQNEAQ (reference sequence).

The chain employs TRBV28 and TRBJ2-3; the match to TRBD2 covers 7 bases. The germline CDR1 and CDR2 sequences are MDHEN and SYDVKM. This CDR3 is built from 15 residues. With 7 bases clipped from V and 2 bases from J, the junction kept 9 bases outside the gene matches. The CDR3 sequence: CASTAWGTITDTQYF. The CDR3 bases are TGTGCCAGCACCGCATGGGGGACTATCACAGATACGCAGTATTTT.

The rearrangement uses TRBV27 and TRBJ1-6; weak D call: TRBD1 (6 bases). V lost 2 bases to trimming and J lost 2 bases, with 10 bases between them. Per germline, CDR1 MNHEY and CDR2 SMNVEV (reference sequence). The CDR3 is made up of 16 amino acids. In DNA, the CDR3 is TGTGCCAGCAGTTTAGGACAGCTAGCCTATAATTCACCCCTCCACTTT. Translation gives CASSLGQLAYNSPLHF.

V is TRBV5-8 and J is TRBJ2-5, with TRBD1 matching 8 bases. Looked up from germline, CDR1 is SGHTS and CDR2 is YDEGEE. This CDR3 is built from 14 residues. V lost 0 bases, J lost 9 bases, and 7 bases stayed unmatched. The CDR3 bases are TGTGCCAGCAGCTTGGACCGTAACAGGGGGGCCCAGTACTTC. Translation gives CASSLDRNRGAQYF.

This chain connects TRBV5-1 to TRBJ1-1; perhaps TRBD1 as D (6 bases). The germline V and J ends were trimmed by 3 bases and 5 bases, with 17 bases remaining between them. In germline, CDR1 is SGHRS, CDR2 YFSETQ. The length of the CDR3 is 15 residues. The CDR3 DNA reads TGCGCCAGCAGCTCCGGAGGGGGGGGGCAGACTGAAGCTTTCTTT. The encoded protein is CASSSGGGGQTEAFF.

This chain links TRBV6-1 with TRBJ2-7, with 7 bases aligning to TRBD1. The J segment lost 6 bases and the V segment lost 6 bases, leaving 5 bases of the junction unmatched. Germline V gene lookup returns CDR1 MNHNS and CDR2 SASEGT. The CDR3 loop spans 12 amino acids. CDR3 amino acids: CASSKGQREQYV. As DNA, the CDR3 is TGTGCCAGCAGCAAGGGACAGCGCGAGCAGTACGTC.

V gene TRBV5-4 combines with J gene TRBJ1-3, with D hard to call. Germline V gives CDR1 SGHNT, CDR2 YYREEE (reference sequence). V was shortened by 6 bases and J by 0 bases, with 7 bases between the two germline ends. The CDR3 has 13 amino acids. CDR3: CASTVDSGNTIYF. CDR3 DNA: TGTGCCAGCACGGTCGACTCTGGAAACACCATATATTTT.

In DNA, the CDR3 is TGTGCCACCCGGCCGGGACAGGGTACCTACGAGCAGTACTTC. It translates to CATRPGQGTYEQYF. V is TRBV27 and J is TRBJ2-7, with 9 bases fitting TRBD1. The CDR3 has 14 amino acids. Germline-derived CDR1 and CDR2 are MNHEY and SMNVEV (reference sequence). The J segment lost 2 bases and the V segment lost 10 bases, leaving 9 bases of the junction unmatched.

This clone was counted once. CDR3 DNA: TGTGCCAGCTCACCACCATCCCAGGGGAATGAAAAACTGTTTTTT. The encoded protein is CASSPPSQGNEKLFF. This chain connects TRBV18 to TRBJ1-4; tentative D call: TRBD1 (6 bases). Deletions cut 0 bases from V and 5 bases from J, with 10 bases between. The CDR3 is 15 residues long. Germline V gene lookup returns CDR1 KGHSH and CDR2 LQKENI.

Here the CDR3 DNA reads TGTGCCAGCAGCCGGGGAGGGGAGGGTTATGGCTACACCTTC. Translating gives CASSRGGEGYGYTF. The chain uses TRBV11-2 and TRBJ1-2; weak D call: TRBD1 (5 bases). The CDR3 loop spans 14 amino acids. CDR1 is SGHAT, CDR2 FQNNGV, per germline. V was cut by 5 bases and J by 5 bases, with 15 bases left in between.

This sequence joins TRBV2 and TRBJ2-5; D possibly corresponds to TRBD2 (6 bases). CDR1 and CDR2 (germline): SNHLY, FYNNEI. The CDR3 is made up of 13 amino acids. V dropped 6 bases and J dropped 5 bases, with 13 bases sitting between them. The CDR3 region has the DNA TGTGCCAGCAGAACTAGCTATGGCGAGACCCAGTACTTC. Amino acid sequence: CASRTSYGETQYF.

The chain joins TRBV2 to TRBJ2-3, with 8 bases fitting TRBD2. V lost 5 bases to trimming and J lost 5 bases; unmatched junction nucleotides: 3. Germline-derived CDR1 and CDR2 are SNHLY and FYNNEI. The CDR3 spans 13 residues. CDR3 loop: CASSTGGRDTQYF. Written as DNA, the CDR3 is TGTGCCAGCAGTACGGGGGGGCGAGATACGCAGTATTTT.

V and J are TRBV6-5 and TRBJ1-1; D remains ambiguous. Germline V gene lookup returns CDR1 MNHEY and CDR2 SVGAGI. V was trimmed by 1 base and J by 7 bases, leaving 4 bases between them. CDR3 length equals 11 residues. CDR3 sequence: CASSYFREAFF. The CDR3, as DNA: TGTGCCAGCAGTTACTTCCGTGAAGCTTTCTTT.

To note about this clone: One end of the junction is discordant with germline, which a read error may explain. The chain uses TRBV23-1 and TRBJ2-2; 11 bases are shared with TRBD1. TRBV23-1 is filed as an ORF, its function uncertain. CDR3 length equals 15 residues. CDR3 sequence reads: CASTRTGGEDRGAVF. The CDR3 coding sequence is TGCGCCAGCACCCGGACAGGGGGCGAGGACCGGGGAGCTGTTTTT.

The rearrangement uses TRBV2 and TRBJ1-2, with D perhaps matching TRBD1 (6 bases). The CDR3 has 14 residues. V was shortened by 7 bases and J by 1 base, with 13 bases between the two germline ends. The germline V gene has CDR1 SNHLY and CDR2 FYNNEI. The CDR3 nucleotides are TGTGCCAGCAAGTACAGGGCCATTAACTATGGCTACACCTTC. This codes for CASKYRAINYGYTF.

The chain couples TRBV7-8 to TRBJ2-1, with TRBD2 matching 10 bases. Germline CDR1 and CDR2: SGHVS and FQNEAQ. Trimming at V came to 0 bases and at J to 7 bases, leaving 9 bases not matched to a gene. The CDR3 runs to 17 residues. The CDR3 protein is CASSLAQLAGAGNEQFF. CDR3 DNA sequence: TGTGCCAGCAGCTTAGCGCAGCTAGCGGGGGCCGGGAATGAGCAGTTCTTC. The full variable domain, completed using reference TRBV7-8 and TRBJ2-1, is GAGVSQSPRYKVAKRGQDVALRCDPISGHVSLFWYQQALGQGPEFLTYFQNEAQLDKSGLPSDRFFAERPEGSVSTLKIQRTQQEDSAVYLCASSLAQLAGAGNEQFFGPGTRLTVL.

The chain joins TRBV5-6 to TRBJ2-5; the D gene is possibly TRBD1 (7 bases). In germline, CDR1 is SGHDT, CDR2 YYEEEE. V lost 0 bases and J 5 bases, leaving 17 bases between the germline ends. CDR3 length: 16 amino acids. CDR3 in amino acids: CASSLEGAGGGETQYF. Here the CDR3 DNA reads TGTGCCAGCAGCTTGGAGGGGGCAGGAGGGGGGGAGACCCAGTACTTC.

The gene calls are TRBV4-2 and TRBJ2-3, with a tentative D call TRBD1 (5 bases). Looked up from germline, CDR1 is LGHNA and CDR2 is YNFKEQ. The CDR3 runs to 18 residues. Trimming removed 0 bases at V and 2 bases at J, with 18 bases between. The CDR3 region has the DNA TGTGCCAGCAGCCAAGAGTGGGGTCAGGGTGTCCCCACAGATACGCAGTATTTT. Residues: CASSQEWGQGVPTDTQYF.

The sample holds a few counts of this clone. The chain carries TRBV13 and TRBJ2-3, with 7 nucleotides matching TRBD1. This CDR3 is built from 14 residues. The V and J ends lost 3 bases and 5 bases, in that order; junction bases with no gene match: 5. Per the germline V gene, CDR1 is PRHDT and CDR2 is FYEKMQ (reference sequence). CDR3 nucleotide sequence: TGTGCCAGCAGCTTTAGGGGGCGCGGAGATACGCAGTATTTT. Amino acid sequence: CASSFRGRGDTQYF.

The chain uses TRBV5-1 and TRBJ2-7; 9 bases align to TRBD1. This CDR3 has 15 residues. In germline, CDR1 is SGHRS, CDR2 YFSETQ. The V gene end was trimmed by 3 bases and the J gene end by 0 bases; junction bases not matched to a gene: 4. The CDR3 DNA follows: TGCGCCAGCAGCTACGGGACAGGGCGCTCCTACGAGCAGTACGTC. Translating it yields CASSYGTGRSYEQYV.

The gene calls are TRBV7-3 and TRBJ1-6; D remains unclear. Germline CDR1 reads SGHTA; CDR2 reads FQGTGA. CDR3 length equals 13 residues. Trimming cost V 1 base and J 9 bases, with 7 bases left between them. The CDR3: CASSLIPGSPLHF. Here the CDR3 DNA reads TGTGCCAGCAGCTTAATACCGGGTTCACCCCTCCACTTT. Looking up the rest from reference TRBV7-3 and TRBJ1-6 gives the full variable domain: GAGVSQTPSNKVTEKGKYVELRCDPISGHTALYWYRQSLGQGPEFLIYFQGTGAADDSGLPNDRFFAVRPEGSVSTLKIQRTERGDSAVYLCASSLIPGSPLHFGNGTRLTVT.

V and J are TRBV5-1 and TRBJ2-5, with D perhaps TRBD2 (7 bases). The CDR3 is 17 amino acids. Germline lookup yields CDR1 SGHRS and CDR2 YFSETQ. Trimming cost V 0 bases and J 2 bases, with 17 bases left between them. CDR3 in DNA: TGCGCCAGCAGCTTGGCTAGCCGGGGGCGGGGGCAAGAGACCCAGTACTTC. This encodes CASSLASRGRGQETQYF.

This clone has just one count. The gene calls are TRBV11-2 and TRBJ1-1; D may be TRBD1 (6 bases). In germline, CDR1 is SGHAT, CDR2 FQNNGV. This CDR3 is built from 13 residues. The V gene lost 5 bases and the J gene lost 9 bases, with 16 bases spanning the gap. The DNA for the CDR3 is TGTGCCAGCAGCGTCCGGAGTGGGACAAAAGCTTTCTTT. Translation gives CASSVRSGTKAFF.

V gene TRBV7-9 combines with J gene TRBJ2-3; D unclear. Germline CDR1 is SEHNR and CDR2 is FQNEAQ (reference sequence). V was shortened by 5 bases and J by 5 bases, with 11 bases between the two germline ends. The CDR3 loop spans 13 amino acids. This chain's CDR3 is CASSVMQVDTQYF. CDR3 bases: TGTGCCAGCAGCGTCATGCAGGTAGATACGCAGTATTTT.

The chain joins TRBV21-1 to TRBJ2-2; the table's D call, TRBD2, has no DNA check behind it. TRBV21-1 has pseudogene status. This CDR3 region has 18 residues. The CDR3 nucleotides are TGTGCCAGCAGCAAAGGGGTAAGGGGGGGCTGGTCTTCCGGGGAGCTGTTTTTT. Amino acids: CASSKGVRGGWSSGELFF.

The chain couples TRBV7-2 to TRBJ1-2; D possibly corresponds to TRBD1 (6 bases). The CDR3 extends over 14 amino acids. In germline, CDR1 is SGHTA, CDR2 FQGNSA. V lost 1 base and J 8 bases, leaving 14 bases between the germline ends. In DNA form, the CDR3 reads TGTGCCAGCAGCTTAGTCGGACAGAGAGGGGGCTACACCTTC. It is translated as CASSLVGQRGGYTF.

The chain recombines TRBV11-1 with TRBJ2-3; 9 bases are a match to TRBD2. The ends lost 3 bases at V and 6 bases at J; junction bases unmatched: 4. Germline assignment: CDR1 SGHAT and CDR2 FQDESV (reference sequence). This CDR3 comprises 14 residues. The chain's CDR3 is CASSFAGGHDTQYF. CDR3 nucleotides: TGTGCCAGCAGCTTTGCGGGGGGGCATGATACGCAGTATTTT.

The V and J genes are TRBV5-5 and TRBJ1-6; possibly TRBD1 for D (5 bases). CDR1 is SGHKS, CDR2 YYEKEE, per germline (reference sequence). The CDR3 extends over 16 amino acids. With 0 bases removed from V and 6 bases from J, the gap between germline ends came to 13 bases. The CDR3: CASSLARGVGNSPLHF. Written as DNA, the CDR3 is TGTGCCAGCAGCTTGGCGCGGGGGGTGGGTAATTCACCCCTCCACTTT.

V and J are TRBV6-5 and TRBJ2-4, with a weak D call TRBD2 (5 bases). The CDR3 loop spans 15 amino acids. Germline V gives CDR1 MNHEY, CDR2 SVGAGI. The V gene lost 3 bases and the J gene lost 1 base, with 10 bases spanning the gap. This CDR3 reads CASSYLAGAKNIQYF. The CDR3 coding sequence is TGTGCCAGCAGTTATCTAGCTGGCGCCAAAAACATTCAGTACTTC.

CDR3 bases: TGTGCCAGCAAGCTGCAGGGGGCTAACTACAATGAGCAGTTCTTC. Encoded protein: CASKLQGANYNEQFF. V gene TRBV7-2 combines with J gene TRBJ2-1; 8 nucleotides align to TRBD1. After removal of 7 bases from V and 3 bases from J, the junction contained 8 bases not matched to a gene. Per the germline V gene, CDR1 is SGHTA and CDR2 is FQGNSA. The CDR3 has 15 amino acids.